What follows are 21 T cell receptor beta chains derived from one specimen sequenced in a study of blood T cells in healthy people across ages. A second PCR, run for about 6 to 11 cycles, used a sample-barcoded 5' primer plus a J-beta primer mix. From the 5' RACE reads, TCRdb called clonotypes with MiXCR, one entry per CDR3 protein. The table shows 630,000 or so distinct CDR3 sequences, with roughly 31% occurring only once. Sequencing was carried out using blood. The receptors were sampled from a woman of 80 years or more in good health.

Of note for this clonotype: With a much larger clone just one base away, this may be a read error. This rearrangement joins TRBV5-6 to TRBJ2-7; 8 bases are shared with TRBD1. Germline V CDR1 and CDR2: SGHDT, YYEEEE. The CDR3 runs to 15 residues. The CDR3, as DNA: TGTGCCGGCAGTCCACCAGGGGGCAAAGCCTACGAGCAGTACTTC. It is translated as CAGSPPGGKAYEQYF.

This clonotype has at least ten counts. The chain carries TRBV5-6 and TRBJ1-2; tentative D call: TRBD1 (5 bases). CDR1 is SGHDT, CDR2 YYEEEE, per germline. The CDR3 has 14 residues. With 4 bases removed from V and 4 bases from J, the gap between germline ends came to 14 bases. CDR3 sequence reads: CASSRDRRVYGYTF. The CDR3 DNA is TGTGCCAGCAGCCGGGACCGCAGGGTCTATGGCTACACCTTC.

J is TRBJ2-5 and V is TRBV5-1, with 16 nucleotides matching TRBD2. The better agreement between TRBJ2-7 and the DNA end casts doubt on the J call. This CDR3 comprises 18 residues. Per the germline V gene, CDR1 is SGHRS and CDR2 is YFSETQ. CDR3 sequence reads: CASSTEGLAGGKRYEQYF. In DNA form, the CDR3 reads TGCGCCAGCAGCACCGAGGGACTAGCGGGAGGGAAACGCTACGAGCAGTACTTC.

The chain links TRBV2 to TRBJ1-2; TRBD1 might be the D (5 bases). Trimming cost V 10 bases and J 4 bases, with 22 bases left between them. This CDR3 is built from 15 residues. Germline V CDR1 and CDR2: SNHLY, FYNNEI. CDR3 residues: CATGTDLTRSYGYTF. Written as DNA, the CDR3 is TGTGCCACCGGGACCGATCTGACACGGAGCTATGGCTACACCTTC.

This clonotype was observed many times. The rearrangement uses TRBV5-1 and TRBJ2-5; perhaps TRBD2 as D (7 bases). Deletions cut 4 bases from V and 1 base from J, with 17 bases between. CDR3 length: 16 amino acids. The V gene's germline CDR1 is SGHRS and CDR2 YFSETQ. This chain's CDR3 is CASSPLGGGVQETQYF. The CDR3 DNA reads as TGCGCCAGCAGCCCCCTAGGGGGGGGGGTCCAAGAGACCCAGTACTTC.

This clonotype was observed a handful of times. A single base separates this from a much larger clone, so it may be a read error. The chain links TRBV7-2 to TRBJ2-7; D remains unclear. The germline V gene encodes CDR1 SGHTA and CDR2 FQGNSA. V shed 1 base and J shed 3 bases, with 13 bases lying between them. This CDR3 contains 15 residues. As DNA, the CDR3 is TGTGCCAGCAGCTTAGAGGTGGGCCCGTGCTACGAGCAGTACTTC. This encodes CASSLEVGPCYEQYF.

This clonotype showed up just a few times. The rearrangement joins TRBV15 to TRBJ2-5; 7 nucleotides agree with TRBD1. From germline, CDR1 is LNHNV and CDR2 YYDKDF (reference sequence). The V gene end was trimmed by 5 bases and the J gene end by 6 bases; junction bases not matched to a gene: 9. This CDR3 region has 14 residues. The chain's CDR3 is CATSADRASQTQYF. CDR3 bases: TGTGCCACCAGCGCCGACAGGGCAAGTCAGACCCAGTACTTC.

This chain joins TRBV4-1 and TRBJ2-2, with a tentative D call TRBD2 (6 bases). Trimming left V 0 bases short and J 2 bases short, with 13 bases between. Per germline, CDR1 MGHRA and CDR2 YSYEKL. CDR3 length: 17 amino acids. In DNA, the CDR3 is TGCGCCAGCAGCCAAGATTCTACGGGACTCAACACCGGGGAGCTGTTTTTT. It yields the protein CASSQDSTGLNTGELFF.

The chain recombines TRBV15 with TRBJ2-7; TRBD2 matches 9 bases. The J call may be incorrect, as the DNA end agrees better with TRBJ2-5. There are 15 residues in the CDR3. Germline CDR1 is LNHNV and CDR2 is YYDKDF (reference sequence). The CDR3 coding sequence is TGTGCCACCAGCAGGGCGGGAGGGAGGTCGGAGACCCAGTACTTC. Translating gives CATSRAGGRSETQYF.

At least ten counts were recorded for this clonotype. The chain employs TRBV20-1 and TRBJ1-2, with TRBD1 matching over 9 bases. Germline V gene lookup returns CDR1 DFQATT and CDR2 SNEGSKA (reference sequence). CDR3 length: 12 amino acids. V lost 7 bases, J lost 3 bases, and 3 bases stayed unmatched. The DNA of the CDR3 is TGCAGTGGACAGGGGGAATACTATGGCTACACCTTC. Translating it yields CSGQGEYYGYTF.

The V and J genes are TRBV27 and TRBJ1-2; D might be TRBD1 (5 bases). CDR1 MNHEY and CDR2 SMNVEV come from the germline V gene (reference sequence). This CDR3 has 15 amino acids. Trimming took 3 bases from V and 7 from J, leaving 18 bases between them. The CDR3 here is CASSFWPAGRSGYTF. CDR3 DNA: TGTGCCAGCAGTTTTTGGCCGGCAGGGAGGTCTGGCTACACCTTC.

Written as DNA, the CDR3 is TGCAGTGCTAGAGATGCCCTAAGCGGAGAGGCAGATACGCAGTATTTT. This gives the protein CSARDALSGEADTQYF. This chain joins TRBV20-1 and TRBJ2-3, with D perhaps matching TRBD2 (5 bases). CDR3 size: 16 residues. Trimming removed 0 bases at V and 4 bases at J, with 17 bases between. Germline V gives CDR1 DFQATT, CDR2 SNEGSKA (reference sequence).

This clonotype was counted only a few times. J is TRBJ2-5 and V is TRBV30; D gene ambiguous. Trimming took off 0 bases at V and 1 base at J, with 9 bases between the two ends. The CDR3 has 14 amino acids. CDR1 GTSNPN and CDR2 SVGIG come from the germline V gene (reference sequence). The CDR3 sequence is CAWSVPSFQETQYF. CDR3 in DNA: TGTGCCTGGAGTGTACCGAGTTTCCAAGAGACCCAGTACTTC.

There are many counts of this clonotype. The chain has TRBV6-5 and TRBJ2-5; maybe TRBD2 (6 bases). Near its end, the DNA agrees better with TRBJ2-7, so the J call may be wrong. CDR3 length equals 16 residues. The germline gives CDR1 MNHEY, CDR2 SVGAGI. CDR3 protein: CASSYSLGRAGSEQYF. The CDR3 nucleotides read TGTGCCAGCAGTTACTCCTTAGGACGGGCGGGATCCGAGCAGTACTTC.

Comment on this clonotype: This sequence may be a read error, since a much larger clone differs from it by one base. This chain connects TRBV6-6 to TRBJ2-5, with D possibly TRBD1 on 5 matching bases. V lost 0 bases, J lost 11 bases, and 16 bases lay in between. The CDR3 loop spans 14 amino acids. Per germline, CDR1 MNHNY and CDR2 SVGAGI (reference sequence). The CDR3 loop is CASSYSSRDNEQYF. CDR3 nucleotide sequence: TGTGCCAGCAGTTACTCTTCCAGGGATAATGAGCAGTACTTC.

The sample holds a few counts of this clonotype. The CDR3 here is CASSLGAKSDGYTF. The CDR3 DNA is TGTGCCAGCAGCTTAGGGGCGAAATCGGATGGCTACACCTTC. This chain joins TRBV7-2 and TRBJ1-2; D not certain. The CDR3 covers 14 residues. Germline V lookup: CDR1 SGHTA, CDR2 FQGNSA. V was pared by 1 base and J by 6 bases, with 12 bases between.

This clonotype was seen many times. The chain recombines TRBV4-3 with TRBJ1-5; a possible D gene is TRBD1 (5 bases). The CDR3 is made up of 15 amino acids. The V end was cut by 1 base, the J end by 1 base, with 8 bases between. Germline V CDR1 and CDR2: LGHNA, YSLEER. The CDR3 region is CASSQGRGSNQPQHF. In nucleotides, the CDR3 is TGCGCCAGCAGCCAAGGGCGGGGGAGCAATCAGCCCCAGCATTTT.

The chain employs TRBV12-3 or TRBV12-4 and TRBJ1-1, with D possibly matching TRBD1 (5 bases). The CDR3 consists of 12 residues. V shed 6 bases and J shed 6 bases, with 11 bases lying between them. CDR3 sequence reads: CASSQGIAEAFF. As DNA, the CDR3 is TGTGCCAGCAGCCAGGGTATCGCTGAAGCTTTCTTT.

This clonotype was observed many times. This chain joins TRBV12-3 or TRBV12-4 and TRBJ1-5; TRBD1 aligns across 9 bases. After removal of 3 bases from V and 7 bases from J, the junction contained 7 bases not matched to a gene. This CDR3 region has 15 residues. The CDR3 loop is CASSFGQGLGQPQHF. The DNA of the CDR3 is TGTGCCAGCAGTTTTGGACAGGGGCTTGGACAGCCCCAGCATTTT.

There are many counts of this clonotype. The chain carries TRBV20-1 and TRBJ2-5; tentatively, D is TRBD2 (5 bases). The germline CDR1 and CDR2 sequences are DFQATT and SNEGSKA (reference sequence). CDR3 length equals 14 residues. V was shortened by 1 base and J by 11 bases, with 20 bases between the two germline ends. CDR3 region: CSARGSSPPWEQYF. CDR3 DNA sequence: TGCAGTGCTAGAGGAAGCAGCCCACCGTGGGAGCAGTACTTC.

This chain links TRBV7-9 with TRBJ1-5; D is unclear. This CDR3 is 12 amino acids long. V lost 7 bases and J 5 bases, leaving 9 bases between the germline ends. The V gene's germline CDR1 is SEHNR and CDR2 FQNEAQ (reference sequence). CDR3 amino acids: CASTTTDQPQHF. The CDR3, as DNA: TGTGCCAGCACCACCACCGATCAGCCCCAGCATTTT. Variable domain in full (rest from reference TRBV7-9 and TRBJ1-5): DTGVSQNPRHKITKRGQNVTFRCDPISEHNRLYWYRQTLGQGPEFLTYFQNEAQLEKSRLLSDRFSAERPKGSFSTLEIQRTEQGDSAMYLCASTTTDQPQHFGDGTRLSIL.